The source of this T cell receptor (beta chain) is a study of T-cell memory formation after mild COVID-19 (dated by TCRdb to the early 2020s). Background for the entire study: Most TCR sequence clusters were specific to one of the two donors. T-cell clones expanding and contracting after mild COVID-19 in a couple of donors were tracked by longitudinal TCRalpha and TCRbeta repertoire sequencing. Two young, previously healthy adult volunteers made up the cohort, one male and one female.

This clonotype has only a few counts. Its binding antigen is unknown. No base-level quality is on record; no much larger clone is a single base apart. Ficoll-Paque density gradient centrifugation was the method used to isolate PBMCs. Overall study results and their limits: The study included only a couple of mild cases, and larger cohorts that include severe cases with pre-infection samples were judged to be necessary. Whether the second-wave clones peaking on day 37 were SARS-CoV-2 specific was not confirmed. Clones contracting from day 15 to 85 had balanced CD4/CD8 phenotypes, while a second wave expanding from day 15 to 37 was biased towards CD4+. Contracting CD4+ clones appeared mostly in the CM and EM memory subsets, whereas CD8+ clones were enriched in EMRA. The detection of some responding clones in pre-infection memory suggests that pre-existing cross-reactive memory T cells joined the SARS-CoV-2 response.

Instrument used: Illumina NovaSeq 6000. TCRalpha and TCRbeta cDNA libraries were built by 5'RACE with constant-segment primers, adding sample barcodes and unique molecular identifiers. RNA was extracted from every sample with Trizol reagent. The libraries were amplified in two PCR steps, and the second step added a second sample barcode and Illumina TruSeq adapters. Libraries were sequenced on an Illumina NovaSeq with 2 x 150 bp paired-end reads. From the authors' description of their analysis: Reads were demultiplexed and collapsed into UMI-guided consensus sequences with migec v1.2.7. Using mixcr v2.1.11, UMI consensuses were aligned to TRA and TRB V and J templates and then assembled into clonotypes. A clonotype was counted as expanded or contracted only if both edgeR and NoisET called the change significant, with noise models trained on biological replicates. For edgeR calls, the cutoffs were a false discovery rate-adjusted p below 0.01 and a log2 fold-change threshold of 1. As an exploratory analysis of dynamics, max-normalized trajectories of the 1000 most abundant clonotypes were examined with PCA combined with hierarchical clustering. Separately sequenced CD4+ and CD8+ repertoires were used to assign the CD4 or CD8 phenotype of responding clones. In TCRdb, the public reads were trimmed at Q25 with fastp and aligned with MiXCR, with productive beta chains retained. Under each unique CDR3 protein, matching rows form one entry showing the most common genes and DNA. The V and J calls come from TCRdb's annotation, not from the publication. This sample holds 100,000 or so distinct CDR3 sequences; approximately 12% were observed only once. The ten largest clones take up 40% of the sample.

According to the germline V gene, CDR1 reads SGHTA and CDR2 reads FQGNSA. Its CDR3 holds 17 amino acids, cysteine through phenylalanine. The CDR3 DNA has 51 bases and is translated from base 1. Germline trimming amounts to 1 base on V and 4 bases on J, with 11 as the count of junction bases outside the gene matches. Sequences were obtained from PBMCs or a T cell subset sorted from them (not recorded which). This TCR was sampled from a man aged 18 to 30 who had mild COVID-19 (a few samples of this study predate the infection). The sample titles of this study are shuffled in the database, so cell type and time point are left out; the donor was told from shared clones. This chain is built from TRBV7-2 and TRBJ2-3, with 7 junctional bases fitting TRBD2. CDR3 region: CASSLGPAGPTPDTQYF. The DNA reads as follows: TGTGCCAGCAGCTTAGGCCCAGCGGGGCCCACCCCAGATACGCAGTATTTT.